This is a list of T cell receptor beta chains from one sample in a study of Tregs in tolerant kidney transplant recipients. Generated by immunoSEQ multiplex PCR, the TCRdb table keeps only in-frame clones and is missing some. The sample has approximately 47,000 clones; around nine tenths are singletons. Material: CD8+ T cells from blood (PBMCs), obtained 12 months after the transplant. The receptors here all came from a human patient who received a combined kidney and bone marrow transplant. Some T cells may have come from the graft donor. CDR3s include the opening cysteine and the closing phenylalanine or tryptophan. A D gene is named only where the DNA matches it firmly. Not all rows give a size; the values are once, few, many and, for expanded clones, a class.

>.|TRBJ2-1|TRBV27|.|17
TGTGCCAGCAGTACACCACTCTCAGGATTTACCTACAATGAGCAGTTCTTC
CASSTPLSGFTYNEQFF
>.|TRBJ1-1|TRBV19|.|13
TGTGCCAGTAGTCTTACAGCCGACACTGAAGCTTTCTTT
CASSLTADTEAFF
>.|TRBJ1-2|TRBV4-1|.|16
TGCGCCAGCAGCCAAGATAGCGGGACACCGAACTATGGCTACACCTTC
CASSQDSGTPNYGYTF
>.|TRBJ2-7|TRBV5-6|.|14
TGTGCCAGCAGTCCTGGAGGCGATTCCTACGAGCAGTACTTC
CASSPGGDSYEQYF
>.|TRBJ2-1|TRBV19|.|15
TGTGCCAGTAGTATTGCGCGGGAATTTAGCAATGAGCAGTTCTTC
CASSIAREFSNEQFF
>.|TRBJ2-7|TRBV6-5|.|13
TGTGCCAGCAAGTGGGGGGTATCCTACGAGCAGTACTTC
CASKWGVSYEQYF
>TRBD2|TRBJ2-5|TRBV11-2|.|15
TGTGCCAGCAGCCGTACTAGCGGGAGTTCCGAGACCCAGTACTTC
CASSRTSGSSETQYF
>TRBD1|TRBJ2-7|TRBV7-6|.|15
TGTGCCAGCAGCTTCCTCCCCTCCTCCGACAGGGGATGGTACTTC
CASSFLPSSDRGWYF
>.|TRBJ1-2|TRBV27|.|14
TGTGCCAGCAGTTTATTCGGGGGGACGGATGGCTACACCTTC
CASSLFGGTDGYTF
>TRBD2|TRBJ2-4|TRBV13|once|16
TGTGCCAGCAGCTTAGGTCTAGCGGGGGGTAAAAACATTCAGTACTTC
CASSLGLAGGKNIQYF
>TRBD1|TRBJ1-6|TRBV30|once|14
TGTGCCTGGAGTTCCGGGACAGGGGATTCACCCCTCCACTTT
CAWSSGTGDSPLHF
>TRBD1|TRBJ1-6|TRBV28|.|14
TGTGCCAGCAGTACAGGGGCGGGCAATTCACCCCTCCACTTT
CASSTGAGNSPLHF
>TRBD2|TRBJ2-5|TRBV4-2|.|15
TGTGCCAGCAGCCAGTCTAGCGGGGGGGTCGAGACCCAGTACTTC
CASSQSSGGVETQYF
>.|TRBJ2-7|TRBV6-5|.|14
TGTGCCAGCAGTGCCCTGGGGGGACAGCCTACACAGTACTTC
CASSALGGQPTQYF
>.|TRBJ1-4|TRBV6-7|.|20
TGTGCCAGCAGTTACCCAACCAGGGGATTTTGGCAAGCAACTAATGAAAAACTGTTTTTT
CASSYPTRGFWQATNEKLFF
>.|TRBJ2-7|TRBV4-2|.|14
TGTGCCAGCAGCCAGCTACTCCACGCCTACGAGCAGTACTTC
CASSQLLHAYEQYF
>.|TRBJ2-1|TRBV7-3|.|15
TGTGCCAGCAGCTTACGGCTAGCAGGTGGCAATGAGCAGTTCTTC
CASSLRLAGGNEQFF
>.|TRBJ2-7|TRBV5-6|.|15
TGTGCCAGCAGCTCGGACAGAACCATCTCCTACGAGCAGTACTTC
CASSSDRTISYEQYF
>TRBD1|TRBJ1-2|TRBV9|.|15
TGTGCCAGCAGCCCCCGGACAGGGGGCTGGTATGGCTACACCTTC
CASSPRTGGWYGYTF
>TRBD1|TRBJ1-6|TRBV27|.|14
TGTGCCAGCAACACACAGGGGGGTTATTCACCCCTCCACTTT
CASNTQGGYSPLHF
>TRBD1|TRBJ2-7|TRBV30|.|14
TGTGCCTGGAGTGTAACAGGGGGCCACTACGAGCAGTACTTC
CAWSVTGGHYEQYF
>.|TRBJ2-2|TRBV7-9|.|15
TGTGCCAGCAGCTTAAGACTGGCGAACACCGGGGAGCTGTTTTTT
CASSLRLANTGELFF
>.|TRBJ2-1|TRBV4-3|.|15
TGCGCCAGCAGCCACCTAGCGAGCTCCTACAATGAGCAGTTCTTC
CASSHLASSYNEQFF
>TRBD2|TRBJ2-7|TRBV9|.|14
TGTGCCAGCAGCGTAGGTAGCGGGGGTTACGAGCAGTACTTC
CASSVGSGGYEQYF
>.|TRBJ1-2|TRBV21-1|.|16
TGTGCCAGCAGCAATAGTTGGGGGACAGGGCACTATGGCTACACCTTC
CASSNSWGTGHYGYTF
>.|TRBJ1-5|TRBV29-1|once|19
TGCAGCGTTGAAGATCGGGACAATAAGGGGGGGTATAGCAATCAGCCCCAGCATTTT
CSVEDRDNKGGYSNQPQHF
>.|TRBJ2-7|TRBV11-2|.|16
TGTGCCAGCAGCTCCCCCCCGGGACTGAGTACCTACGAGCAGTACTTC
CASSSPPGLSTYEQYF
>TRBD1|TRBJ2-7|TRBV7-9|.|16
TGTGCCAGCAGCTTAAGTAAGGACAGGGTAACCTACGAGCAGTACTTC
CASSLSKDRVTYEQYF
>TRBD2|TRBJ2-1|TRBV9|.|18
TGTGTCAGCAGCGGGGGGACTAGCGGGGACAGCTCCTACAATGAGCAGTTCTTC
CVSSGGTSGDSSYNEQFF
>.|TRBJ2-7|TRBV7-2|once|14
TGTGCCAGCAGATTAACTAGCACCACCTACGAGCAGTACTTC
CASRLTSTTYEQYF
>TRBD2|TRBJ2-3|TRBV30|once|16
TGTGCCTGGAGCCTACTAGCGGGAACCAACATCGATACGCAGTATTTT
CAWSLLAGTNIDTQYF
>.|TRBJ1-2|TRBV5-6|.|14
TGTGCCAGCAGCTACAGGGTTTCGGACTATGGCTACACCTTC
CASSYRVSDYGYTF
>.|TRBJ1-5|TRBV28|.|15
TGTGCCAGCAGTTTGGCGGGGTCCGGGGATCAGCCCCAGCATTTT
CASSLAGSGDQPQHF
>TRBD1|TRBJ2-7|TRBV5-5|.|14
TGTGCCAGCAGCTTGCCGACAGGGGGCTACGAGCAGTACTTC
CASSLPTGGYEQYF
>TRBD1|TRBJ2-7|TRBV19|.|16
TGTGCCAGTAGTAAGGACAGGGAGTCCTGGGCCTACGAGCAGTACTTC
CASSKDRESWAYEQYF
>TRBD2|TRBJ2-1|TRBV4-3|.|16
TGCGCCAGCAGCCAAGTAGCGGGAGAACTTTACAATGGGCAGTTCTTC
CASSQVAGELYNGQFF
>.|TRBJ2-4|TRBV9|.|13
TGTGCCAGCAGCGTAGGGACTGAGGCGATTCAGTACTTC
CASSVGTEAIQYF
>.|TRBJ1-1|TRBV29-1|.|12
TGCAGCGTTGAAGTGGCAGGAACTGAAGCTTTCTTT
CSVEVAGTEAFF
>TRBD1|TRBJ1-6|TRBV13|.|16
TGTGCCAGCAGCCCGACAGGGAGCTCCTATAATTCACCCCTCCACTTT
CASSPTGSSYNSPLHF
>TRBD1|TRBJ2-7|TRBV5-1|.|15
TGCGCCAGCAGCCCGACAGGGGGTCTTCCCTACGAGCAGTACTTC
CASSPTGGLPYEQYF
>.|TRBJ1-1|TRBV7-8|.|13
TGTGCCAGCAGCTTAACAGGAAACACTGAAGCTTTCTTT
CASSLTGNTEAFF
>TRBD1|TRBJ1-1|TRBV5-1|.|17
TGCGCCAGCAGCTTGTCTGGACAGGGGGAAGGGAACACTGAAGCTTTCTTT
CASSLSGQGEGNTEAFF
>.|TRBJ2-7|TRBV7-6|once|14
TGTGCCAGCAGCTTAGCGGGAGCCCCCTACGAGCAGTACTTC
CASSLAGAPYEQYF
>TRBD2|TRBJ2-5|TRBV10-1|.|16
TGCGCCAGCAGTACGGGAGGTTGGGGGTACCAAGAGACCCAGTACTTC
CASSTGGWGYQETQYF
>.|TRBJ2-7|TRBV7-9|.|13
TGTGCCAGCAGCTTACCAGGGTTCCACGAGCAGTACTTC
CASSLPGFHEQYF
>TRBD1|TRBJ1-1|TRBV19|once|12
TGTGCCAGTGGGACAGGGTACACTGAAGCTTTCTTT
CASGTGYTEAFF
>TRBD1|TRBJ1-5|TRBV7-9|.|16
TGTGCCAGCAGCTTAGCACAGGGGGGGGAGTATCAGCCCCAGCATTTT
CASSLAQGGEYQPQHF
>.|TRBJ2-1|TRBV6-4|.|15
TGTGCCAGCAGTGACTCAGCGGGCTCCTACAATGAGCAGTTCTTC
CASSDSAGSYNEQFF
>.|TRBJ1-5|TRBV2|.|15
TGTGCCAGCAGTCCCTTCGAGGTGCTCAATCAGCCCCAGCATTTT
CASSPFEVLNQPQHF
>.|TRBJ1-1|TRBV19|.|14
TGTGCCAGTAGTATATCGGAGGGTGCCACTGAAGCTTTCTTT
CASSISEGATEAFF
>TRBD1|TRBJ1-5|TRBV4-2|.|19
TGTGCCAGCAGCCAAGATAAAAGGGACAGGTACCATAGCAATCAGCCCCAGCATTTT
CASSQDKRDRYHSNQPQHF
>.|TRBJ2-7|TRBV7-9|.|19
TGTGCCAGCAGCTTAGCGTATTTGACCAGTACACCGTCAGGCTACGAGCAGTACTTC
CASSLAYLTSTPSGYEQYF
>TRBD1|TRBJ2-7|TRBV27|.|14
TGTGCCAGCAGTTATCACAGGGGGGCCTACGAGCAGTACTTC
CASSYHRGAYEQYF
>.|TRBJ1-2|TRBV9|once|17
TGTGCCAGCAGCGTAGGAACACGGCGCGGGACGGACTATGGCTACACCTTC
CASSVGTRRGTDYGYTF
>.|TRBJ1-1|TRBV5-1|.|16
TGCGCCAGCAGCTTGGTTTCAGGACCGACAGACACTGAAGCTTTCTTT
CASSLVSGPTDTEAFF
>TRBD1|TRBJ2-1|TRBV27|.|16
TGTGCCAGCAGTTTATATCGGACAGGCTCCTACAATGAGCAGTTCTTC
CASSLYRTGSYNEQFF
>TRBD1|TRBJ2-7|TRBV7-6|.|14
TGTGCCAGCAGCTTAGCGACAGGGTACTACGAGCAGTACTTC
CASSLATGYYEQYF